This TCR beta chain stems from a study of blood T cell repertoires in COVID-19. Per germline, CDR1 SGHTA and CDR2 FQGNSA. V lost 3 bases, J lost 4 bases, and 12 bases lay in between. CDR3 size: 14 residues. The data were produced by immunoSEQ multiplex PCR, yet TCRdb's version contains in-frame clones alone and is incomplete. The repertoire holds 200,000 to 250,000 clones, with roughly 90% as singletons. The receptor's source is a woman aged 60-75 years with acute or convalescent COVID-19. The sample comprised peripheral blood. This chain connects TRBV7-2 to TRBJ2-5, with D maybe TRBD1 (5 bases). The CDR3 reads CASSFAGIGETQYF. CDR3 bases: TGTGCCAGCAGCTTTGCAGGGATAGGAGAGACCCAGTACTTC.